These 11 T cell receptor beta chains came from one sample sequenced in a study of neurological immune-mediated disorders. In TCRdb, the 5' RACE reads were re-called with MiXCR into one record per CDR3 protein. Among about 70,000 distinct CDR3 sequences, roughly 4.9% were seen once, and the ten largest hold 2% to 2.5%. The sample was PBMCs. Source of these receptors: a woman in her sixties or seventies with multiple sclerosis.

This clonotype was picked up many times. The V call is TRBV7-9, the J call TRBJ2-7, with a weak D call TRBD1 (5 bases). V gave up 7 bases and J gave up 2 bases, with 21 bases separating them. The CDR3 spans 16 residues. CDR1 is SEHNR and CDR2 is FQNEAQ in the germline V gene (reference sequence). The CDR3 nucleotides are TGTGCCAGCACGGCCTTCGTGGACAAACCGACCTACGAGCAGTACTTC. Translated, it gives CASTAFVDKPTYEQYF.

As concerns this clonotype: This may be a read error: a much more frequent sequence differs by one nucleotide. This sequence joins TRBV20-1 and TRBJ2-6; D might be TRBD1 (5 bases). CDR1 and CDR2 (germline): DFQATT, SNEGSKA (reference sequence). This CDR3 is 14 amino acids long. The CDR3 DNA sequence: TGCAGTGCTAGACGTGTTCCTGGGGCCAACGCCCTGACTTTC. Translation gives CSARRVPGANALTF.

This clonotype has at least ten counts. This chain uses TRBV7-9 with TRBJ1-2; 8 bases are a match to TRBD1. Germline CDR1 SEHNR, CDR2 FQNEAQ (reference sequence). The ends lost 0 bases at V and 7 bases at J; junction bases unmatched: 7. The CDR3 runs 15 residues. CDR3 residues: CASSLASGQGSGYTF. CDR3 nucleotides: TGTGCCAGCAGCTTAGCGAGCGGACAGGGAAGTGGCTACACCTTC.

This clonotype was recorded at least ten times. The chain uses TRBV5-1 and TRBJ2-7; tentative D call: TRBD2 (6 bases). Trimming pared 0 bases from V and 3 bases from J, leaving 13 bases between. CDR1 and CDR2 (germline): SGHRS, YFSETQ. This CDR3 comprises 15 residues. The CDR3 nucleotides are TGCGCCAGCAGCTTGGGGGGGGAGGCCCTCTACGAGCAGTACTTC. Its protein is CASSLGGEALYEQYF. Full variable domain (outside the CDR3, taken from reference TRBV5-1 and TRBJ2-7): KAGVTQTPRYLIKTRGQQVTLSCSPISGHRSVSWYQQTPGQGLQFLFEYFSETQRNKGNFPGRFSGRQFSNSRSEMNVSTLELGDSALYLCASSLGGEALYEQYFGPGTRLTVT.

This clonotype was observed many times. This CDR3 reads CATGSGERIRSEQYF. CDR3 sequence (DNA): TGTGCCACCGGGAGTGGCGAGAGGATAAGGAGCGAGCAGTACTTC. The chain is built from TRBV15 and TRBJ2-7, with D maybe TRBD2 (5 bases). Trimming took 8 bases from V and 6 from J, leaving 23 bases between them. Germline CDR1 and CDR2: LNHNV and YYDKDF (reference sequence). The CDR3 runs to 15 residues.

This CDR3 is CASTSPVGVSYNEQFF. The CDR3 DNA reads as TGTGCCAGCACCTCCCCTGTGGGGGTCTCCTACAATGAGCAGTTCTTC. The chain has TRBV6-2 or TRBV6-3 and TRBJ2-1; D possibly matches TRBD1 or TRBD2 (5 bases each). V gave up 7 bases and J gave up 0 bases, with 16 bases separating them. The CDR3 is made up of 16 amino acids. Germline loops: CDR1 MNHEY, CDR2 SVGEGT.

This clonotype was picked up many times. The CDR3: CSAKASGRARNTGELFF. DNA for the CDR3: TGCAGTGCTAAGGCTAGCGGGAGGGCCCGGAACACCGGGGAGCTGTTTTTT. V and J are TRBV20-1 and TRBJ2-2, with TRBD2 matching over 12 bases. This CDR3 has 17 residues. Germline loops: CDR1 DFQATT, CDR2 SNEGSKA (reference sequence). The ends lost 4 bases at V and 1 base at J; junction bases unmatched: 7.

In this sample, this clonotype turned up many times. The V call is TRBV12-3 or TRBV12-4, the J call TRBJ2-3; D unresolved. V lost 6 bases, J lost 0 bases, and 7 bases lay in between. CDR3 length equals 13 residues. CDR3: CASSVDSTDTQYF. For the CDR3, the DNA is TGTGCCAGCAGCGTGGATAGCACAGATACGCAGTATTTT.

At least ten counts were recorded for this clonotype. This chain links TRBV7-2 with TRBJ1-5; 7 bases align to TRBD1. The CDR3 extends over 15 amino acids. Per germline, CDR1 SGHTA and CDR2 FQGNSA. With 5 bases clipped from V and 6 bases from J, the junction kept 10 bases outside the gene matches. The CDR3 DNA reads TGTGCCAGCAGCCCGAGACAGGGCTCAATTCAGCCCCAGCATTTT. It codes for CASSPRQGSIQPQHF.

V is TRBV7-3 and J is TRBJ2-3; possible D gene TRBD1, 5 bases. CDR1 and CDR2 (germline): SGHTA, FQGTGA. This CDR3 has 15 amino acids. Trimming shortened V by 11 bases and J by 0 bases, and 18 bases separated the two germline ends. CDR3 in amino acids: CAVGARTLSTDTQYF. The DNA of the CDR3 is TGTGCCGTCGGAGCGAGGACACTTAGCACAGATACGCAGTATTTT.

The chain employs TRBV5-1 and TRBJ1-1; 8 nucleotides align to TRBD1. J was trimmed by 3 bases and V by 5 bases; bases with no gene match: 12. Germline V gives CDR1 SGHRS, CDR2 YFSETQ. There are 16 residues in the CDR3. The CDR3 region is CASRPGTGWSDTEAFF. The CDR3 DNA reads as TGCGCCAGCAGGCCCGGGACAGGTTGGTCGGACACTGAAGCTTTCTTT.